These 30 T cell receptor beta chains share one sample of origin, sequenced in a study of beta chain features in type 1 diabetes. Regarding the study as a whole: Moderate yet significant TCRB CDR3 shortening was seen in Type 1 diabetes patients in all four CD4+ subsets.

Their target antigens are unknown. Since all of the isolated RNA was reverse transcribed, expressed TCRB transcripts were what got sequenced. TCRdb keeps only in-frame clones here, not all; method: immunoSEQ multiplex PCR. This sample yields hundreds of thousands of clones, of which roughly an eighth are seen a single time; 0.022% belongs to the top ten. The specimen was naive CD4+ T cells from blood. These receptors were taken from a man younger than 30 with type 1 diabetes.

CDR3 loop: CASSLDRDEAFF. The CDR3 region has the DNA TGTGCCAGCAGCTTGGATCGGGATGAAGCTTTCTTT. The chain carries TRBV5-6 and TRBJ1-1, with unresolved D. Germline-derived CDR1 and CDR2 are SGHDT and YYEEEE. The CDR3 is 12 residues long. V shed 0 bases and J shed 7 bases, with 7 bases lying between them.

The chain couples TRBV27 to TRBJ1-6; D gene uncertain. The CDR3 has 15 amino acids. CDR1 is MNHEY and CDR2 is SMNVEV in the germline V gene (reference sequence). V was pared by 0 bases and J by 6 bases, with 9 bases between. The CDR3 coding sequence is TGTGCCAGCAGTTTATCGGGGTCTTCTAATTCACCCCTCCACTTT. Its translation is CASSLSGSSNSPLHF.

This clone was found a few times. The chain carries TRBV20-1 and TRBJ2-5; TRBD1 might be the D (7 bases). Germline V gene sequence: CDR1 DFQATT, CDR2 SNEGSKA (reference sequence). The CDR3 totals 11 residues. Between the trimmed V and J ends, which lost 0 bases and 13 bases, there was a span of 12 bases. CDR3 sequence (DNA): TGCAGTGCTAGAGAGGCAGGGGGGCCGTACTTC. This sequence encodes CSAREAGGPYF.

The chain combines TRBV7-2 with TRBJ1-1; 9 bases agree with TRBD1. The CDR3 covers 14 residues. With V trimmed by 3 bases and J by 5 bases, 4 bases remained unmatched. Germline CDR1 reads SGHTA; CDR2 reads FQGNSA. The CDR3 loop is CASSFGTGLTEAFF. The CDR3 bases are TGTGCCAGCAGCTTCGGGACAGGGCTGACTGAAGCTTTCTTT. The full variable domain, rest sourced from reference TRBV7-2 and TRBJ1-1, is GAGVSQSPSNKVTEKGKDVELRCDPISGHTALYWYRQSLGQGLEFLIYFQGNSAPDKSGLPSDRFSAERTGGSVSTLTIQRTQQEDSAVYLCASSFGTGLTEAFFGQGTRLTVV.

V usage is TRBV7-2 and J usage is TRBJ2-5; D not certain. The CDR3 runs to 12 residues. V lost 2 bases and J lost 4, with 5 bases in between. The germline CDR1 and CDR2 sequences are SGHTA and FQGNSA. CDR3 loop: CASSLFRETQYF. The DNA for the CDR3 is TGTGCCAGCAGCTTATTTCGAGAGACCCAGTACTTC.

This clone was observed a few times. The chain employs TRBV7-9 and TRBJ2-1, with D maybe TRBD2 (6 bases). The V gene's germline CDR1 is SEHNR and CDR2 FQNEAQ (reference sequence). The ends were cut back, 1 base at V and 7 bases at J, with 14 bases in the middle. The CDR3 covers 15 residues. CDR3 coding DNA: TGTGCCAGCAGCTTAGATCGGGAGATAAGGAATGAGCAGTTCTTC. It encodes CASSLDREIRNEQFF. The full variable domain, completed using reference TRBV7-9 and TRBJ2-1, is DTGVSQNPRHKITKRGQNVTFRCDPISEHNRLYWYRQTLGQGPEFLTYFQNEAQLEKSRLLSDRFSAERPKGSFSTLEIQRTEQGDSAMYLCASSLDREIRNEQFFGPGTRLTVL.

V gene TRBV7-9 combines with J gene TRBJ2-3, with 9 bases matching TRBD2. This CDR3 has 16 residues. Germline V gene data show CDR1 as SEHNR and CDR2 as FQNEAQ (reference sequence). V lost 3 bases, J lost 2 bases, and 6 bases stayed unmatched. Here the CDR3 reads CASSFSSGGSTDTQYF. DNA for the CDR3: TGTGCCAGCAGCTTCTCCAGCGGGGGGTCCACAGATACGCAGTATTTT.

This chain uses TRBV29-1 with TRBJ1-2; D is ambiguous. V lost 0 bases, J lost 7 bases, and 18 bases lay in between. CDR1 is SQVTM and CDR2 is ANQGSEA in the germline V gene. The CDR3 runs to 15 residues. The CDR3 DNA sequence: TGCAGCGTTGAAGAGGGTCTTGGGGTCTTAGGTGGCTACACCTTC. Translated: CSVEEGLGVLGGYTF.

This clone appeared a few times. CDR3 in amino acids: CASSLEGVPETQYF. Here the CDR3 DNA reads TGTGCCAGCAGCTTAGAAGGGGTCCCAGAGACCCAGTACTTC. This rearrangement joins TRBV13 to TRBJ2-5; a weak D match, TRBD1 (5 bases). Germline V CDR1 and CDR2: PRHDT, FYEKMQ (reference sequence). Trimming removed 1 base at V and 4 bases at J, with 10 bases between. The CDR3 has 14 residues.

The chain combines TRBV28 with TRBJ1-1, with 9 bases matching TRBD1. The germline CDR1 and CDR2 sequences are MDHEN and SYDVKM. This CDR3 spans 13 amino acids. The CDR3 DNA reads as TGTGCTTTACAGGGGGCTCAGAACACTGAAGCTTTCTTT. The encoded protein is CALQGAQNTEAFF.

The chain joins TRBV30 to TRBJ1-1; no clear D. Germline assignment: CDR1 GTSNPN and CDR2 SVGIG (reference sequence). This CDR3 is 13 amino acids long. V lost 8 bases and J lost 1, with 14 bases in between. The CDR3 DNA is TGTGCCATTATCGTATGGCCGAACACTGAAGCTTTCTTT. Residues: CAIIVWPNTEAFF.

This chain uses TRBV5-1 with TRBJ1-6, with unresolved D. CDR1 and CDR2 (germline): SGHRS, YFSETQ. The CDR3 loop spans 13 amino acids. The germline V and J ends were trimmed by 0 bases and 5 bases, with 3 bases remaining between them. In nucleotides, the CDR3 is TGCGCCAGCAGCTTGGCTCATAATTCACCCCTCCACTTT. Residues: CASSLAHNSPLHF.

This clone has just a few counts. The chain has TRBV6-5 and TRBJ2-7, with 7 bases aligning to TRBD1. Germline-derived CDR1 and CDR2 are MNHEY and SVGAGI. J lost 6 bases, V lost 2 bases, and 4 bases had no gene match. The CDR3 loop spans 13 amino acids. CDR3 protein: CASSYQTGAEQYF. The CDR3 nucleotides are TGTGCCAGCAGTTACCAAACAGGGGCCGAGCAGTACTTC.

There are a few counts of this clone. This specimen includes other DNA sequences encoding the same CDR3. This chain uses TRBV10-3 with TRBJ1-1; D remains unclear. CDR3 length: 13 amino acids. The V gene lost 3 bases and the J gene lost 0 bases, with 5 bases spanning the gap. Germline CDR1 reads ENHRY; CDR2 reads SYGVKD. CDR3: CAISDSLNTEAFF. In nucleotides, the CDR3 is TGTGCCATCAGTGACAGCCTGAACACTGAAGCTTTCTTT.

The rearrangement uses TRBV30 and TRBJ2-7, with 10 positions matching TRBD1. The CDR3 covers 15 residues. J gave up 6 bases and V 3 bases, and 11 bases lay outside the gene matches. CDR1 and CDR2 from the germline V gene are GTSNPN and SVGIG (reference sequence). The CDR3: CAWRGRQGAPLEQYF. The CDR3 region has the DNA TGTGCCTGGAGAGGAAGACAGGGGGCTCCCCTCGAGCAGTACTTC.

The chain uses TRBV7-2 and TRBJ2-1, with D uncertain. The CDR3 sequence is 15 residues long. V gave up 3 bases and J gave up 2 bases, with 11 bases separating them. In germline, CDR1 is SGHTA, CDR2 FQGNSA. CDR3 sequence reads: CASSLSELTYNEQFF. CDR3 DNA: TGTGCCAGCAGCTTGTCAGAATTAACCTACAATGAGCAGTTCTTC.

The chain combines TRBV18 with TRBJ1-2, with D possibly being TRBD1 (6 bases). V lost 3 bases to trimming and J lost 8 bases, with 10 bases between them. The germline gives CDR1 KGHSH, CDR2 LQKENI. The CDR3 runs to 12 residues. The CDR3 region is CASSPQGKGYTF. The CDR3 nucleotides read TGTGCCAGCTCACCCCAGGGGAAGGGCTACACCTTC.

This clone was seen only a few times. The chain links TRBV29-1 to TRBJ2-5; 7 bases are shared with TRBD2. CDR3 length equals 12 residues. Germline-derived CDR1 and CDR2 are SQVTM and ANQGSEA. Germline trimming cut 6 bases from V and 10 bases from J; bases unmatched to any gene: 11. The CDR3 nucleotides are TGCAGCGTCCGGGACTACAGGAAGATCCAGTACTTC. Its translation: CSVRDYRKIQYF.

The rearrangement links TRBV30 to TRBJ2-4; unclear D gene. CDR3 size: 11 residues. Trimming removed 0 bases at V and 9 bases at J, with 6 bases between. Germline-derived CDR1 and CDR2 are GTSNPN and SVGIG (reference sequence). CDR3 sequence (DNA): TGTGCCTGGAGTGTAGCAAGCATTCAGTACTTC. Its translation is CAWSVASIQYF.

The sample holds a few counts of this clone. The chain is built from TRBV29-1 and TRBJ1-5, with 12 bases matching TRBD1. Germline CDR1 SQVTM, CDR2 ANQGSEA. J lost 4 bases, V lost 4 bases, and 2 bases had no gene match. The length of the CDR3 is 14 residues. The CDR3 sequence: CSVGDRGLNQPQHF. The DNA of the CDR3 is TGCAGCGTTGGGGACAGGGGGCTTAATCAGCCCCAGCATTTT.

The CDR3 loop is CASSQGTGTDTQYF. The CDR3 nucleotides read TGTGCCAGCAGCCAAGGAACAGGGACAGATACGCAGTATTTT. The chain has TRBV11-2 and TRBJ2-3, with D possibly TRBD1 on 6 matching bases. Trimming left V 5 bases short and J 3 bases short, with 12 bases between. From germline, CDR1 is SGHAT and CDR2 FQNNGV. The length of the CDR3 is 14 residues. Drawing the rest from reference TRBV11-2 and TRBJ2-3, the complete variable domain is EAGVAQSPRYKIIEKRQSVAFWCNPISGHATLYWYQQILGQGPKLLIQFQNNGVVDDSQLPKDRFSAERLKGVDSTLKIQPAKLEDSAVYLCASSQGTGTDTQYFGPGTRLTVL.

About this clone: This same CDR3 is encoded by further DNA sequences in the sample. The chain recombines TRBV9 with TRBJ1-1, with D possibly being TRBD1 (5 bases). This CDR3 contains 13 residues. V dropped 1 base and J dropped 2 bases, with 6 bases sitting between them. Germline V gene lookup returns CDR1 SGDLS and CDR2 YYNGEE. The CDR3 reads CASSVQGNTEAFF. In DNA, the CDR3 is TGTGCCAGCAGCGTACAGGGAAACACTGAAGCTTTCTTT.

The chain is built from TRBV6-6 and TRBJ1-1, with D unresolved. CDR3 length: 15 residues. Trimming took off 5 bases at V and 1 base at J, with 14 bases between the two ends. Germline-derived CDR1 and CDR2 are MNHNY and SVGAGI (reference sequence). DNA of the CDR3: TGTGCCAGCAGTCCCCCCGGATGGGGGAACACTGAAGCTTTCTTT. Residues: CASSPPGWGNTEAFF.

In its sample, this clone was seen once. The J gene is TRBJ1-2, the V gene TRBV4-1, with 10 bases lining up with TRBD1. CDR3 length: 18 amino acids. Trimming removed 2 bases from V and 4 bases from J; junction bases left unmatched: 13. Germline CDR1 is MGHRA and CDR2 is YSYEKL. CDR3 bases: TGCGCCAGCAGCCAATCCGTTCCGGGACAGGGGAAGAGCTATGGCTACACCTTC. Its protein product is CASSQSVPGQGKSYGYTF.

This clone turned up a few times. V is TRBV7-9 and J is TRBJ1-4; D ambiguous. V gave up 4 bases and J gave up 0 bases, with 3 bases separating them. The CDR3 runs to 13 residues. Germline V CDR1 and CDR2: SEHNR, FQNEAQ (reference sequence). CDR3 amino acids: CASSSATNEKLFF. CDR3 DNA: TGTGCCAGCAGCTCTGCAACTAATGAAAAACTGTTTTTT. The full variable domain, in which reference TRBV7-9 and TRBJ1-4 provide the parts outside the CDR3, is DTGVSQNPRHKITKRGQNVTFRCDPISEHNRLYWYRQTLGQGPEFLTYFQNEAQLEKSRLLSDRFSAERPKGSFSTLEIQRTEQGDSAMYLCASSSATNEKLFFGSGTQLSVL.

This clone was counted between two and nine times. Different DNA sequences within this sample yield the same CDR3. The CDR3 DNA is TGTGCCAGCAGCGTTACAGGGGGACCATACAATGAGCAGTTCTTC. It is translated as CASSVTGGPYNEQFF. This chain uses TRBV9 with TRBJ2-1, with 8 bases identical to TRBD1. CDR1 is SGDLS, CDR2 YYNGEE, per germline. The V and J ends lost 2 bases and 4 bases, in that order; junction bases with no gene match: 5. The CDR3 extends over 15 amino acids.

This clone showed up just a few times. The chain joins TRBV5-6 to TRBJ1-1, with D unclear. Germline V CDR1 and CDR2: SGHDT, YYEEEE. The CDR3 loop spans 14 amino acids. Trimming took off 0 bases at V and 1 base at J, with 7 bases between the two ends. The CDR3 loop is CASSLVGKNTEAFF. In nucleotides, the CDR3 is TGTGCCAGCAGCTTGGTCGGTAAGAACACTGAAGCTTTCTTT.

CDR3 residues: CASSPTFTGGSGNTIYF. CDR3 sequence (DNA): TGTGCCAGCAGCCCCACCTTCACAGGGGGCTCTGGAAACACCATATATTTT. The V and J genes are TRBV7-9 and TRBJ1-3, with 8 bases matching TRBD1. Germline assignment: CDR1 SEHNR and CDR2 FQNEAQ (reference sequence). The CDR3 sequence is 17 residues long. V lost 5 bases, J lost 0 bases, and 9 bases stayed unmatched.

This clone was detected a few times. The chain recombines TRBV6-5 with TRBJ2-5; D unclear. Germline V gene lookup returns CDR1 MNHEY and CDR2 SVGAGI. Between the trimmed V and J ends, which lost 6 bases and 7 bases, there was a span of 18 bases. CDR3 size: 14 residues. The CDR3 DNA reads TGTGCCAGCAGGGCCTCGGACGCCTCCGGGACCCAGTACTTC. Translation: CASRASDASGTQYF.

This clone was recorded a few times. The chain is built from TRBV19 and TRBJ1-1, with TRBD1 as a possible D gene (5 bases). V was cut by 4 bases and J by 0 bases, with 6 bases left in between. Germline CDR1 and CDR2: LNHDA and SQIVND (reference sequence). The CDR3 consists of 13 residues. For the CDR3, the DNA is TGTGCCAGTAGTAGACAGCTGAACACTGAAGCTTTCTTT. This sequence encodes CASSRQLNTEAFF.